Presented here are 27 T cell receptor beta chains from one specimen sequenced in a study of metastatic and nonmetastatic thyroid tumors. TCRdb re-called the PCR reads with MiXCR. The sample consists of 30,000 to 40,000 clones, approximately 13% of them appearing once. Before thyroid surgery, none of the patients had received any treatment. Sequenced material: blood. These receptors were taken from a female donor with papillary thyroid cancer or a benign thyroid nodule (not recorded which). Some clones in this sample may be carry-over from other donors' samples.

This clone was picked up many times. The chain combines TRBV11-1 with TRBJ2-7; 12 bases are a match to TRBD2. Looked up from germline, CDR1 is SGHAT and CDR2 is FQDESV (reference sequence). The CDR3 runs to 19 residues. V lost 5 bases, J lost 3 bases, and 17 bases stayed unmatched. For the CDR3, the DNA is TGTGCCAGCAGCCATCGACTAGCGGGAGTACCTGCGCCATACTACGAGCAGTACTTC. It codes for CASSHRLAGVPAPYYEQYF.

This clone was observed at least ten times. This sequence joins TRBV5-1 and TRBJ2-6; TRBD1 agrees at 10 bases. After removal of 2 bases from V and 4 bases from J, the junction contained 12 bases not matched to a gene. The CDR3 loop spans 19 amino acids. Germline values: CDR1 SGHRS, CDR2 YFSETQ. The CDR3 region has the DNA TGCGCCAGCAGCTTCCGGGGGACAGGGGTTCTAGAAGGGGCCAACGTCCTGACTTTC. Its protein is CASSFRGTGVLEGANVLTF. Combining the CDR3 with reference TRBV5-1 and TRBJ2-6 gives the whole variable domain KAGVTQTPRYLIKTRGQQVTLSCSPISGHRSVSWYQQTPGQGLQFLFEYFSETQRNKGNFPGRFSGRQFSNSRSEMNVSTLELGDSALYLCASSFRGTGVLEGANVLTFGAGSRLTVL.

This clone was counted many times. V is TRBV6-1 and J is TRBJ2-5; 9 nucleotides line up with TRBD1. The CDR3 covers 14 residues. The trim removed 8 bases at V and 4 bases at J, leaving 8 bases unmatched. CDR1 is MNHNS and CDR2 is SASEGT in the germline V gene. For the CDR3, the DNA is TGTGCCAGCTCCCTGGACAGGGGAAGAGAGACCCAGTACTTC. Translated, it gives CASSLDRGRETQYF.

This clone came up many times. The gene calls are TRBV20-1 and TRBJ2-7, with D perhaps TRBD1 (5 bases). V lost 6 bases, J lost 4 bases, and 16 bases lay in between. The CDR3 covers 13 residues. Germline V gives CDR1 DFQATT, CDR2 SNEGSKA (reference sequence). For the CDR3, the DNA is TGCAGTGCCCCCAGGGAACACCATTACGAGCAGTACTTC. It encodes CSAPREHHYEQYF.

The CDR3 protein is CAVGGAVWEQYF. CDR3 in DNA: TGTGCCGTAGGGGGGGCTGTCTGGGAGCAGTACTTC. This rearrangement joins TRBV28 to TRBJ2-7; the D gene is possibly TRBD2 (7 bases). V was pared by 11 bases and J by 7 bases, with 18 bases between. Germline V gene sequence: CDR1 MDHEN, CDR2 SYDVKM. CDR3 length equals 12 residues.

In its sample, this clone was seen many times. The chain uses TRBV11-2 and TRBJ2-3; 9 bases are a match to TRBD1. Germline loops: CDR1 SGHAT, CDR2 FQNNGV. Losses at the gene ends were 5 bases for V and 5 bases for J; bases not matched to a gene: 5. CDR3 size: 14 residues. This chain's CDR3 is CASSHRTGEDTQYF. For the CDR3, the DNA is TGTGCCAGCAGCCACCGGACAGGGGAAGATACGCAGTATTTT.

This clone was recorded many times. This chain links TRBV12-5 with TRBJ2-6, with D hard to call. The CDR3 has 15 residues. V was shortened by 2 bases and J by 3 bases, with 8 bases between the two germline ends. The germline gives CDR1 LGHNT, CDR2 FRNRAP. This chain's CDR3 is CASGLTAVGANVLTF. The CDR3 DNA sequence: TGTGCTAGTGGTTTGACGGCGGTTGGGGCCAACGTCCTGACTTTC.

This clone was picked up many times. This rearrangement joins TRBV7-2 to TRBJ1-2; 9 nucleotides align to TRBD1. CDR3 size: 15 residues. V shed 7 bases, J shed 0 bases, and the junction held 6 bases outside the gene matches. The germline V gene encodes CDR1 SGHTA and CDR2 FQGNSA. The chain's CDR3 is CASTPGTGTNYGYTF. The CDR3 region has the DNA TGTGCCAGCACCCCCGGGACAGGGACTAACTATGGCTACACCTTC.

This clone has at least ten counts. The chain couples TRBV30 to TRBJ1-6; maybe TRBD1 (6 bases). The length of the CDR3 is 15 residues. Germline assignment: CDR1 GTSNPN and CDR2 SVGIG (reference sequence). Trimming stripped 4 bases from V and 11 bases from J, with 21 bases between. DNA for the CDR3: TGTGCCTGGACGAAGGTGGACAGACGGGACGCACCCCTCCACTTT. Its translation is CAWTKVDRRDAPLHF.

This clone came up many times. The CDR3 DNA is TGCGCCAGCAGTGGGGCATCAGAGACCCAGTACTTC. Translated: CASSGASETQYF. The chain carries TRBV10-2 and TRBJ2-5; D remains unclear. The CDR3 is made up of 12 amino acids. Germline CDR1 is WSHSY and CDR2 is SAAADI. The V gene lost 4 bases and the J gene lost 4 bases, with 7 bases spanning the gap.

This clone was detected many times. The chain employs TRBV11-1 and TRBJ2-1, with 11 bases that match TRBD2. V gave up 2 bases and J gave up 7 bases; unmatched junction bases: 4. Germline CDR1 reads SGHAT; CDR2 reads FQDESV (reference sequence). CDR3 size: 15 residues. The CDR3 spells CASSLISGRENEQFF. CDR3 DNA: TGTGCCAGCAGCTTAATTAGCGGGAGGGAAAATGAGCAGTTCTTC.

There are many counts of this clone. This chain uses TRBV19 with TRBJ1-4; 12 nucleotides line up with TRBD1. The junction had 9 bases not matched to a gene; V was cut back by 9 bases and J by 4 bases. Germline CDR1 and CDR2: LNHDA and SQIVND (reference sequence). The CDR3 totals 16 residues. This CDR3 is CASGAGQGAGNEKLFF. The CDR3 coding sequence is TGTGCCAGCGGGGCGGGACAGGGGGCTGGTAATGAAAAACTGTTTTTT.

This clone was counted many times. The chain has TRBV7-8 and TRBJ2-7; maybe TRBD1 (6 bases). CDR1 is SGHVS and CDR2 is FQNEAQ in the germline V gene. The V and J ends lost 3 bases and 0 bases respectively, with 12 bases between them. This CDR3 region has 15 residues. The CDR3 nucleotides are TGTGCCAGCAGCTTGTCGACAGGCCCCTCCTACGAGCAGTACTTC. Translation gives CASSLSTGPSYEQYF. The full variable domain, rest sourced from reference TRBV7-8 and TRBJ2-7, is GAGVSQSPRYKVAKRGQDVALRCDPISGHVSLFWYQQALGQGPEFLTYFQNEAQLDKSGLPSDRFFAERPEGSVSTLKIQRTQQEDSAVYLCASSLSTGPSYEQYFGPGTRLTVT.

Details on this clone: The junction departs from the called germline gene at one end, perhaps through a read error. The chain links TRBV18 to TRBJ2-1; D possibly corresponds to TRBD1 (6 bases). The germline CDR1 and CDR2 sequences are KGHSH and LQKENI. The CDR3 consists of 14 residues. The CDR3 DNA sequence: TGTGCCAGCCCACCAGTCCCTACCGGGACAGAGCAGTTCTTC. The encoded protein is CASPPVPTGTEQFF.

This clone was seen at least ten times. The junction does not match germline at one end; this may be a read error. The V gene is TRBV11-3, the J gene TRBJ2-1; D remains ambiguous. Germline CDR1 and CDR2: SGHNT and YENEEA. The CDR3 consists of 15 residues. The CDR3 here is CAGSAGQTPYNEQFF. The CDR3 nucleotides are TGTGCCGGCAGCGCTGGCCAGACCCCCTACAATGAGCAGTTCTTC.

This clone came up many times. The V and J genes are TRBV29-1 and TRBJ2-7; D unresolved. The CDR3 is made up of 11 amino acids. The V end lost 8 bases, the J end lost 5 bases, and 13 bases lay between the germline ends. The V gene's germline CDR1 is SQVTM and CDR2 ANQGSEA. CDR3 coding DNA: TGCAGCATTCGTACGGGCCACGAGCAGTACTTC. Translating gives CSIRTGHEQYF.

This clone was observed many times. The J gene is TRBJ2-2, the V gene TRBV14, with a possible D match to TRBD2 (6 bases). Trimming shortened V by 4 bases and J by 5 bases, and 17 bases separated the two germline ends. This CDR3 has 16 residues. Germline V gene data show CDR1 as SGHDN and CDR2 as FVKESK. The CDR3 region has the DNA TGTGCCAGCAGCCCCCGACGGGCTGGGGGGACCGGGGAGCTGTTTTTT. Its translation is CASSPRRAGGTGELFF.

This clone was detected a few times. The J gene is TRBJ2-7, the V gene TRBV6-1, with no clear D. The DNA matches TRBJ2-1 better at its end, which makes the J call doubtful. The germline V gene encodes CDR1 MNHNS and CDR2 SASEGT. CDR3 length: 15 residues. The CDR3 sequence: CASIGYHLHCNEQFF. CDR3 DNA: TGTGCCAGCATTGGATATCACCTTCACTGCAATGAGCAGTTCTTC.

This clone appeared many times. The chain links TRBV4-1 to TRBJ2-7, with D tentatively TRBD1 (6 bases). The CDR3 has 16 amino acids. Germline V gene sequence: CDR1 MGHRA, CDR2 YSYEKL. Trimming took off 1 base at V and 7 bases at J, with 20 bases between the two ends. This chain's CDR3 is CASSQVALDRASEQYF. The CDR3 DNA is TGCGCCAGCAGCCAAGTGGCCCTGGACAGAGCCTCGGAGCAGTACTTC.

This clone has ten or more counts. This chain connects TRBV6-5 to TRBJ1-1; 7 bases align to TRBD1. V gave up 2 bases and J gave up 6 bases; unmatched junction bases: 6. CDR1 and CDR2 (germline): MNHEY, SVGAGI. This CDR3 comprises 14 residues. The CDR3 DNA reads as TGTGCCAGCAGTTACAGGCAGGGGGGGGCTGAAGCTTTCTTT. This sequence encodes CASSYRQGGAEAFF.

This clone was observed many times. The chain recombines TRBV9 with TRBJ2-3; D gene uncertain. Germline values: CDR1 SGDLS, CDR2 YYNGEE. The CDR3 consists of 15 residues. V lost 2 bases, J lost 2 bases, and 12 bases lay in between. The CDR3 nucleotides are TGTGCCAGCAGCGTTACACGACGGTACACAGATACGCAGTATTTT. The encoded protein is CASSVTRRYTDTQYF.

As regards this clone: Germline and junction disagree at one end, which may indicate a read error. The chain carries TRBV10-2 and TRBJ2-2, with no clear D. The CDR3 consists of 16 residues. The germline V gene encodes CDR1 WSHSY and CDR2 SAAADI. For the CDR3, the DNA is TGCGACAGCAGTGAAGTTTACTTGCTGAACACCGGGGAGCTGTTTTTT. It yields the protein CDSSEVYLLNTGELFF.

This chain connects TRBV6-1 to TRBJ2-6; D remains ambiguous. This CDR3 comprises 16 residues. CDR1 and CDR2 (germline): MNHNS, SASEGT. The ends were cut back, 1 base at V and 0 bases at J, with 7 bases in the middle. The chain's CDR3 is CASSEGGSSGANVLTF. The DNA for the CDR3 is TGTGCCAGCAGTGAAGGGGGTAGCTCTGGGGCCAACGTCCTGACTTTC.

This clone was seen many times. This rearrangement joins TRBV9 to TRBJ2-5; 8 nucleotides agree with TRBD2. The CDR3 sequence is 17 residues long. Germline-derived CDR1 and CDR2 are SGDLS and YYNGEE. The ends lost 3 bases at V and 2 bases at J; junction bases unmatched: 12. CDR3 loop: CASSATGGGLGQETQYF. In nucleotides, the CDR3 is TGTGCCAGCAGCGCGACAGGCGGGGGGCTGGGGCAAGAGACCCAGTACTTC.

This clone has ten or more counts. The chain is built from TRBV10-2 and TRBJ2-7, with D unresolved. The CDR3 covers 11 residues. V was cut by 6 bases and J by 3 bases, with 6 bases left in between. From germline, CDR1 is WSHSY and CDR2 SAAADI. The CDR3 loop reads CASSGDYEQYF. The CDR3 DNA reads as TGCGCCAGCAGCGGAGACTACGAGCAGTACTTC.

This clone was observed many times. This chain joins TRBV20-1 and TRBJ1-4, with 9 bases matching TRBD1. The length of the CDR3 is 13 residues. Germline lookup yields CDR1 DFQATT and CDR2 SNEGSKA (reference sequence). J gave up 7 bases and V 3 bases, and 3 bases lay outside the gene matches. As DNA, the CDR3 is TGCAGTGCTAGTGGGACAGGGATTGAAAAACTGTTTTTT. Its translation is CSASGTGIEKLFF.

This clone was detected many times. The rearrangement uses TRBV14 and TRBJ2-7; the D gene is possibly TRBD2 (5 bases). Per germline, CDR1 SGHDN and CDR2 FVKESK. The CDR3 runs 13 residues. V shed 4 bases and J shed 4 bases, with 11 bases lying between them. DNA for the CDR3: TGTGCCAGCAGCCTCATCGGGGAGTACGAGCAGTACTTC. This codes for CASSLIGEYEQYF.